This T cell receptor beta chain is from a study of T cells after yellow fever vaccination (dated by TCRdb to the late 2010s). Some background on the complete study: The SMART-Seq v4 Ultra Low Input RNA kit was used to prepare libraries from fractions with low cell numbers. Bulk TCR alpha and beta repertoires were sequenced longitudinally to track T-cell clones before and after primary and booster YFV17D yellow fever vaccination. Two healthy male donors made up the cohort, one aged 18 to 29 years and the other aged 30 to 40 years. Bulk PBMC replicates and cell subsets were isolated from blood drawn at multiple timepoints before and after both primary and secondary immunization.

In the paper's terms, the treatment or condition label means: live attenuated yellow fever vaccine strain. PBMCs were isolated from peripheral blood using a standard Ficoll-Paque protocol. Dynabeads CD4 and CD8 positive selection kits were used to isolate CD4 and CD8 T-cell fractions. RNA was extracted with TriZol from bulk PBMCs, CD4 and CD8 fractions, and dextramer-positive and dextramer-negative fractions. This clonotype was observed at least ten times. Its specific antigen is unknown. It has no much larger one-base neighbor in the sample; base qualities were not kept. TCR cDNA was made using 5'RACE template switching, a step that added a universal primer site and unique molecular identifiers. Priming of cDNA synthesis was performed from both the TCR alpha and TCR beta constant segments. Library amplification used two PCR steps, and the second PCR step added sample barcodes and sequencing adapters. Sequencing of libraries was done on Illumina HiSeq 2500 (2x100 bp) or NovaSeq (2x150 bp). The original methods were these. Reads were demultiplexed and collapsed into UMI consensus sequences with MIGEC, and V(D)J alignment was performed with MiXCR. Clonotypes responding to the vaccine were identified with edgeR on replicate PBMC samples, with the criteria of FDR below 0.01 and a log2 fold change above 5 up to day 15. Each bulk clonotype received a CD4 or CD8 identity based on whether the sequenced CD4 or CD8 repertoire contained that clonotype at higher abundance. In TCRdb, the public reads were trimmed at Q25 with fastp and aligned with MiXCR, with productive beta chains retained. Every entry covers one CDR3 protein and lists the most common genes and DNA from its rows. The V and J calls and clone size are TCRdb's, not the authors'. Across this sample there are around 230,000 distinct CDR3 sequences, with around 6.7% seen only once. The ten biggest clones cover approximately 0.99% of the sample.

From the cysteine through the phenylalanine, the CDR3 covers 15 amino acids. Of the read, only the CDR3 DNA is kept; its 45 bases are in frame from base 1. From V the trimming removes 2 bases and from J it removes 7 bases, while the gene matches leave 4 bases of the junction unaccounted for. Reading the germline V gene (reference sequence) gives CDR1 LNHNV and CDR2 YYDKDF. The study at large found these results: The study included only a couple of donors, which limits how far the findings can be generalized. The secondary T-cell response was found to be weaker but faster than the primary response, with a peak reached on day 5 rather than on day 15. Most clones expanded after primary vaccination (about 95% of CD4 and 88% of CD8) were re-detected after the booster, suggesting that broad memory maintenance occurred. A small fraction of clonotypes appeared in both the CD4 and CD8 compartments, likely as a result of convergent recombination. Computational filtering was required because FACS-sorted repertoires could contain abundant contaminating clonotypes from the bulk population.

The chain is assembled from TRBV15 and TRBJ2-1; TRBD2 aligns with 11 central bases. The sequencing here drew on CD4+ T cells sorted from PBMCs, taken on the day of the yellow fever booster vaccination. This receptor was identified in a man under 40 who received the YFV17D yellow fever vaccine. CDR3 protein: CATSRFGTSGNEQFF. The sequenced DNA: TGTGCCACCAGCAGATTCGGGACTAGCGGAAATGAGCAGTTCTTC.